This T cell receptor (beta chain) is drawn from a study of T cells in Graves' hyperthyroidism and ophthalmopathy. The CDR3 is 13 amino acids. The germline V gene has CDR1 LNHNV and CDR2 YYDKDF (reference sequence). V was shortened by 4 bases and J by 5 bases, with 11 bases between the two germline ends. Authors of the study amplified TCR beta CDR3 regions from RNA transcripts. Initially, a first-round RT-PCR of the TCR CDR3 employed the HTBI primer set. TCRdb passed the multiplex PCR reads through MiXCR, listing each CDR3 protein once. The sample yields 550,000 to 700,000 distinct CDR3 sequences, about 14% seen once.

The receptor was derived from a woman aged 40 to 55 with Graves' ophthalmopathy. The J gene is TRBJ2-5, the V gene TRBV15; maybe TRBD1 (5 bases). The specimen sequenced was blood. CDR3 loop: CATSKYRSETQYF. As DNA, the CDR3 is TGTGCCACCAGCAAATACAGGTCGGAGACCCAGTACTTC. The full variable domain, with the rest looked up from reference TRBV15 and TRBJ2-5, is DAMVIQNPRYQVTQFGKPVTLSCSQTLNHNVMYWYQQKSSQAPKLLFHYYDKDFNNEADTPDNFQSRRPNTSFCFLDIRSPGLGDTAMYLCATSKYRSETQYFGPGTRLLVL.